The entry below describes one T cell receptor beta chain. Its cognate antigen is unknown. This specimen comes from a study of Siglec-9 on CD8 T cells in melanoma. The protocol was immunoSEQ multiplex PCR, while the TCRdb copy is restricted to in-frame clones and leaves out a portion. The profile covers more than 30,000 clones, with about four fifths appearing a single time and under 2% taken by the ten largest. Whole-study results and caveats: In melanoma tumors, a Siglec-9-marked effector memory CD8+ subset reportedly appeared to accumulate.

The sequenced sample was Siglec-9- CD8+ T cells sorted from blood. The clonotype originates from a human donor in good health.

CDR3 sequence reads: CASKIQDTTYEQYF. CDR3 nucleotides: TGCGCCAGCAAAATTCAAGACACAACCTACGAGCAGTACTTC. The chain employs TRBV5-1 and TRBJ2-7; D is uncertain. Germline V CDR1 and CDR2: SGHRS, YFSETQ. V lost 6 bases and J lost 2, with 15 bases in between. CDR3 size: 14 residues.